This TCR beta chain was recovered during a study of cytomegalovirus exposure and HLA in healthy donors (dated by TCRdb to about 2017). The study in broad terms: The 500 to 800 repertoires of the first cohort and the approximately 110 validation repertoires were produced on the same platform, according to a later analysis. To predict cytomegalovirus infection status, the study brought together high-throughput TCR immunosequencing, statistical association of individual TCRs with disease status, and machine learning. A separate validation cohort of over a hundred different subjects was used in addition to the 666-subject first cohort. The aim of the study was to test whether cataloging public T cell receptors could identify signatures of past pathogen exposure.

The donors belonged to the validation cohort of about 120 subjects, which was separate from the approximately 680-subject first cohort. From cysteine to phenylalanine, the CDR3 is 13 amino acids long. Just the 39-base CDR3 DNA is kept, in frame starting at base 1. From a lookup of the germline V gene, CDR1 and CDR2 are SGHRS and YFSETQ. Trimming takes 4 bases from V and 1 base from J, and the germline ends sit 9 bases apart. Points on this clone: Its recognized antigen is unknown. No much larger clonotype is one base removed from it; base qualities were not supplied.

Overall study results and their limits: Subsequent analysis determined that TCRs grouped into clusters in the first cohort also showed a tendency toward co-occurrence across the 120 or so validation repertoires, and 94% of cluster scores exceeded 0. The authors suggested that the approach could potentially be generalized to other disease states and immunological phenotypes. The classifier was reported to diagnose cytomegalovirus status with high specificity and sensitivity in both the original cohort and the validation cohort. A few of the identified cytomegalovirus-associated TCR beta chains were confirmed in vitro to be specific for cytomegalovirus antigens. A later analysis lacked HLA typing for the validation cohort, so it scored co-occurrence in that cohort across all 110 or so repertoires. Most TCR sequences were seen in very few donors, while some public TCRs were found in many individuals. In the study, some 160 TCR beta chains were listed as associated with cytomegalovirus.

Library method: the immunoSEQ multiplex PCR assay. In the paper's pipeline: To diagnose cytomegalovirus status from the catalog of TCR beta chain sequences, a statistical classification framework was built. TCRdb limited this immuneACCESS table to in-frame rearrangements with V and J called. A share of clones is missing; checked studies link under half to unresolved V genes, and the rest is unexplained. V and J calls and clone size are given by that table; D and trimming were obtained from the DNA. The sample has over 150,000 clones on record, roughly 95% of them singletons. The ten largest clones represent more than 0.7% of the sample.

The specimen sequenced was PBMCs. The sequence was obtained from a woman aged 18-29 years in good health and CMV-seronegative. The chain joins TRBV5-1 to TRBJ2-7; the D gene is unclear. The DNA is TGCGCCAGCAGCGCGACAATTTCCTACGAGCAGTACTTC. This translates into CASSATISYEQYF.